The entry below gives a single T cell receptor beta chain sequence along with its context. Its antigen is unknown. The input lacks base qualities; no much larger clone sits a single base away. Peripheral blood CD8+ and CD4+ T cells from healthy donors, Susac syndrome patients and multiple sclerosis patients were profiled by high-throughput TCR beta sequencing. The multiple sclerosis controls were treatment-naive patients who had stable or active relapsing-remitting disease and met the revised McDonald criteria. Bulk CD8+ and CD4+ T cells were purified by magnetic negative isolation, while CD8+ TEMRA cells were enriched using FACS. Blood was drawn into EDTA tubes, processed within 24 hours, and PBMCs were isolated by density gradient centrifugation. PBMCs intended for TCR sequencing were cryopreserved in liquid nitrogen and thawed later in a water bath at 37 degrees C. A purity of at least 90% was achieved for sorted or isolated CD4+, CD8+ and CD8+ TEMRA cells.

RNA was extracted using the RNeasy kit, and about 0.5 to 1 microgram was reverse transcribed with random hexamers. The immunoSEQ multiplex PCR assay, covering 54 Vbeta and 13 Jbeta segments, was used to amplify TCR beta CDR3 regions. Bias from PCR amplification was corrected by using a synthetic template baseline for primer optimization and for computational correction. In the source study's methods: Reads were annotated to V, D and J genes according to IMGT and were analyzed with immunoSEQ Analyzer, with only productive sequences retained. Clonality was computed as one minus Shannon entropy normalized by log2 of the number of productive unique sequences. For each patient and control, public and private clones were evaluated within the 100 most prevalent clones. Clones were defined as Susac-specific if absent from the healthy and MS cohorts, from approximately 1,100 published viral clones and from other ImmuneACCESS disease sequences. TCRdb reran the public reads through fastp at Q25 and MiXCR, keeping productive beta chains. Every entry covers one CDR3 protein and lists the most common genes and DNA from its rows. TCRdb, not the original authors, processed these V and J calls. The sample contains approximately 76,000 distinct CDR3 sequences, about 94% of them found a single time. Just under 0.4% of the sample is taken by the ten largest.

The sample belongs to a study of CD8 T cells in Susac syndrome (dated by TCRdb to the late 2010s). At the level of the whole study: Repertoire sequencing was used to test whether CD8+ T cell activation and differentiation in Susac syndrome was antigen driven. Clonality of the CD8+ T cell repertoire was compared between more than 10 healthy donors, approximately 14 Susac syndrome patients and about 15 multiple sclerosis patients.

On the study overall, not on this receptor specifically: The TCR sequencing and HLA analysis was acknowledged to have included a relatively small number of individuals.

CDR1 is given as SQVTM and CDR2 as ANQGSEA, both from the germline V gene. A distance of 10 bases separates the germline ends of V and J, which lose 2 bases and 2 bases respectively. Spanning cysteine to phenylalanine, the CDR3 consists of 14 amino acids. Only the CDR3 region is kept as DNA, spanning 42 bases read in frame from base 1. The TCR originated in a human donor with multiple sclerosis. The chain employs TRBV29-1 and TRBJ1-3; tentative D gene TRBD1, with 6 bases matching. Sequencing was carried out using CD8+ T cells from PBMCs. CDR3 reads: CSVESQGPGNTIYF. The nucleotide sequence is TGCAGCGTTGAATCTCAGGGGCCTGGAAACACCATATATTTT.